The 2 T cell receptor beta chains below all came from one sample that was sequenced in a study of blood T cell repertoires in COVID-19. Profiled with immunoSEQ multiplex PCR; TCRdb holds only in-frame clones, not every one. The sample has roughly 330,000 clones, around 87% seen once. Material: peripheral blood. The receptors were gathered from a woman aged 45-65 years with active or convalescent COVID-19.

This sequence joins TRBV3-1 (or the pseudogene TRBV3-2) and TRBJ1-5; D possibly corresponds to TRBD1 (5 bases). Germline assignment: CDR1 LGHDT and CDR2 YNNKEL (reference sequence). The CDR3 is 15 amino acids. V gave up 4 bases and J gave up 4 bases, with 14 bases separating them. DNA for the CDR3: TGTGCCAGCAGCCGTGGGGGGACCGGTAATCAGCCCCAGCATTTT. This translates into CASSRGGTGNQPQHF.

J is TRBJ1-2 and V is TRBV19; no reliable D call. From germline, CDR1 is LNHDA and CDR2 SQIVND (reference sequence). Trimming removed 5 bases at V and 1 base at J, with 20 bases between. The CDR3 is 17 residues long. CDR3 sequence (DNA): TGTGCCAGTAGTCCCGATCGGGAAGGACCAAATAACTATGGCTACACCTTC. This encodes CASSPDREGPNNYGYTF.